The clone carrying this T cell receptor beta chain has only one observation. Its antigen is unknown. V was shortened by 3 bases and J by 3 bases, with 9 bases between the two germline ends. Germline values: CDR1 LNHDA, CDR2 SQIVND (reference sequence). The CDR3 runs 14 residues. Here immunoSEQ multiplex PCR was the method, and the copy in TCRdb shows in-frame clones only, minus some. Among fewer than 70,000 clones listed, under 90% were seen once. The entry originates in a study of T cell responses to AZD1222 COVID-19 vaccine. Points from the study as a whole: Donors were chiefly white British, with a greater number of females, and clonal diversity was perhaps underestimated. Researchers took repertoire samples only after the peak T cell response had come. At study baseline, merely six AZD1222 recipients were seropositive.

Sample: peripheral blood, taken 28 days after the second AZD1222 dose. This receptor was identified in an adult who received the AZD1222 COVID-19 vaccine. The chain combines TRBV19 with TRBJ2-4; a possible D gene is TRBD2 (6 bases). The CDR3: CASSITGVKNIQYF. The CDR3, as DNA: TGTGCCAGTAGTATCACGGGGGTCAAAAACATTCAGTACTTC.